This T cell receptor beta chain is drawn from a study of human T cells and chemical hapten exposure. This CDR3 is 14 amino acids long. Germline V gene lookup returns CDR1 MNHEY and CDR2 SVGAGI. V lost 0 bases and J 5 bases, leaving 8 bases between the germline ends. This clonotype was observed a few times. The template was total RNA from unfractionated whole blood. TCRdb passed the 5' RACE reads through MiXCR, listing each CDR3 protein once. The data contain approximately 110,000 distinct CDR3 sequences, around a fifth of them singletons. The J gene is TRBJ1-5, the V gene TRBV6-5; the D gene is possibly TRBD1 (5 bases). This sequence originates from a human donor in good health. CDR3 residues: CASSYSKTDQPQHF. Here the CDR3 DNA reads TGTGCCAGCAGTTACTCGAAGACAGATCAGCCCCAGCATTTT.